In this sample, the clone carrying this T cell receptor (beta chain) turned up once. TCRdb's copy holds only in-frame clones and misses some; the assay was immunoSEQ multiplex PCR. Seen here are 65,000 to 70,000 clones, 90% to 95% observed once, and the top ten hold around 0.31%. This entry comes from a study of OX40 agonist ivuxolimab in advanced cancers. The overall study: Patients received ivuxolimab, an intravenous treatment, every 2 weeks at 0.01 to 10 mg/kg. Patients receiving dose escalation had hepatocellular carcinoma, melanoma, renal cell or head and neck cancer. Past anti-PD-1, anti-PD-L1 or anti-CTLA-4 therapy was accepted, and 40% to 45% had received some.

Systemic immunosuppression or a history of autoimmune disease excluded patients. The V and J ends lost 3 bases and 1 base, in that order; junction bases with no gene match: 6. The CDR3 extends over 17 amino acids. Germline lookup yields CDR1 SEHNR and CDR2 FQNEAQ (reference sequence). Sequencing used CD4+ or CD8+ T cells sorted from blood, obtained in a trial of the OX40 agonist ivuxolimab. This clonotype originated in an adult with an advanced solid tumor such as melanoma, head and neck, liver or kidney cancer. V usage is TRBV7-9 and J usage is TRBJ2-6; 7 bases agree with TRBD1. CDR3 coding DNA: TGTGCCAGCAGCTTGCCGACAGGGAGATCTGGGGCCAACGTCCTGACTTTC. Protein: CASSLPTGRSGANVLTF. Based on the CDR3 plus reference TRBV7-9 and TRBJ2-6, the full variable domain is DTGVSQNPRHKITKRGQNVTFRCDPISEHNRLYWYRQTLGQGPEFLTYFQNEAQLEKSRLLSDRFSAERPKGSFSTLEIQRTEQGDSAMYLCASSLPTGRSGANVLTFGAGSRLTVL.